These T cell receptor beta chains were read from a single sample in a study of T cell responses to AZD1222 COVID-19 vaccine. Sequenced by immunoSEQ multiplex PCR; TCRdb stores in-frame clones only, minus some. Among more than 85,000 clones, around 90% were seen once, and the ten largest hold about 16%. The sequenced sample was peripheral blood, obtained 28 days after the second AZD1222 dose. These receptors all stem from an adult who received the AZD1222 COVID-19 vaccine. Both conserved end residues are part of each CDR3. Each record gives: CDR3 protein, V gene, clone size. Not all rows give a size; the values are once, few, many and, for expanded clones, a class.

CASSSLAAWGETQYF,TRBV7-9,NA
CASSLGRPQIYGYTF,TRBV13,NA
CASSTFIGRDTGELFF,TRBV5-1,NA
CASSMGGAGALNTEAFF,TRBV19,NA
CASSSTDTQYF,TRBV6-5,NA
CASSPDRNSYNEQFF,TRBV2,NA
CASSRYLGTAVDIQYF,TRBV19,NA
CASSSPDRGKAFF,TRBV28,NA
CASSLAGTATEQYF,TRBV5-1,NA
CASSPGQGTEAFF,TRBV27,NA
CASSQIAGGGTGELFF,TRBV4-2,NA
CASSPPGRSLYEQYF,TRBV19,NA
CASSYLGTGAGYTF,TRBV6-5,NA
CASSLDGNGYTF,TRBV5-1,NA
CASSFDDSPDGYTF,TRBV6-6,NA
CSASRGGDAFF,TRBV20-1,NA
CASSVASGTAYEQYF,TRBV9,NA
CASSLTSGSSYNEQFF,TRBV5-1,NA
CASSVTGGEDTEAFF,TRBV5-4,few
CASSPGGTGTGNTIYF,TRBV5-1,NA
CSVEFAPGSYEQYF,TRBV29-1,NA
CASSSRDTGELFF,TRBV7-9,NA
CASNQRPYEQYF,TRBV28,few
CAWSVNYGYTF,TRBV30,NA
CASSLQYGYTF,TRBV7-2,NA
CSVGLWGLSSYEQYF,TRBV29-1,NA
CASSFGWTQPQHF,TRBV28,once
CASSFSGGAGGEQFF,TRBV7-2,NA